This passage covers 7 T cell receptor beta chains from one sample sequenced in a study of blood T cells in healthy people across ages. The use of a sample-barcoded 5' primer and a J-beta primer mix characterized a second PCR of about 7 to 12 cycles. TCRdb passed the 5' RACE reads through MiXCR, listing each CDR3 protein once. The data show 780,000 or so distinct CDR3 sequences, with roughly three fifths seen just once and more than 25% held by the top ten. The specimen sequenced was blood. Receptors were obtained from a man aged 35-49 years in good health.

The chain has TRBV7-8 and TRBJ2-1; D is unresolved. Deletions cut 5 bases from V and 0 bases from J, with 14 bases between. CDR3 size: 16 residues. Germline V gene sequence: CDR1 SGHVS, CDR2 FQNEAQ. The chain's CDR3 is CASSRISDSSYNEQFF. In DNA form, the CDR3 reads TGTGCCAGCAGCCGAATCTCAGATAGCTCCTACAATGAGCAGTTCTTC.

The CDR3 sequence is CAISKPPTGVDTQYF. CDR3 nucleotides: TGTGCCATCAGTAAACCTCCCACCGGGGTAGATACGCAGTATTTT. V and J are TRBV10-3 and TRBJ2-3; possibly TRBD2 for D (5 bases). The germline V gene has CDR1 ENHRY and CDR2 SYGVKD. V dropped 5 bases and J dropped 5 bases, with 17 bases sitting between them. The CDR3 covers 15 residues.

The chain carries TRBV20-1 and TRBJ1-2, with 10 bases matching TRBD1. Germline V gives CDR1 DFQATT, CDR2 SNEGSKA (reference sequence). The CDR3 sequence is 11 residues long. After removal of 5 bases from V and 10 bases from J, the junction contained 4 bases not matched to a gene. The CDR3 is CSAGGTGVYTF. The CDR3 region has the DNA TGCAGTGCTGGAGGGACAGGGGTCTACACCTTC.

The chain links TRBV7-9 to TRBJ1-5; no definite D call. There are 16 residues in the CDR3. Trimming took 5 bases from V and 3 from J, leaving 17 bases between them. Looked up from germline, CDR1 is SEHNR and CDR2 is FQNEAQ (reference sequence). The CDR3, as DNA: TGTGCCAGCAGCAACATCGGTCAGGAGTTCAATCAGCCCCAGCATTTT. This gives the protein CASSNIGQEFNQPQHF.

The genes are TRBV13 and TRBJ2-3, with TRBD2 matching 10 bases. CDR1 and CDR2 (germline): PRHDT, FYEKMQ (reference sequence). The V segment lost 4 bases and the J segment 0 bases; nucleotides outside the gene matches: 7. This CDR3 is 17 amino acids long. CDR3 sequence (DNA): TGTGCCAGCAGCTCCCGTTCTAGCGGGGGTAGCACAGATACGCAGTATTTT. It codes for CASSSRSSGGSTDTQYF.

V usage is TRBV4-2 and J usage is TRBJ1-2, with TRBD1 identical over 7 bases. The CDR3 totals 14 residues. The germline gives CDR1 LGHNA, CDR2 YNFKEQ. J was trimmed by 3 bases and V by 2 bases; bases with no gene match: 3. The CDR3 loop is CASSQPDRDYGYTF. In DNA, the CDR3 is TGTGCCAGCAGCCAACCAGACAGGGACTATGGCTACACCTTC.

V is TRBV29-1 and J is TRBJ2-6; tentative D call: TRBD1 (6 bases). Germline V lookup: CDR1 SQVTM, CDR2 ANQGSEA. CDR3 length equals 16 residues. CDR3 coding DNA: TGCAGTGCAAGCCGGGACACCGACTCTGGGGCCAACGTCCTGACTTTC. This sequence encodes CSASRDTDSGANVLTF.